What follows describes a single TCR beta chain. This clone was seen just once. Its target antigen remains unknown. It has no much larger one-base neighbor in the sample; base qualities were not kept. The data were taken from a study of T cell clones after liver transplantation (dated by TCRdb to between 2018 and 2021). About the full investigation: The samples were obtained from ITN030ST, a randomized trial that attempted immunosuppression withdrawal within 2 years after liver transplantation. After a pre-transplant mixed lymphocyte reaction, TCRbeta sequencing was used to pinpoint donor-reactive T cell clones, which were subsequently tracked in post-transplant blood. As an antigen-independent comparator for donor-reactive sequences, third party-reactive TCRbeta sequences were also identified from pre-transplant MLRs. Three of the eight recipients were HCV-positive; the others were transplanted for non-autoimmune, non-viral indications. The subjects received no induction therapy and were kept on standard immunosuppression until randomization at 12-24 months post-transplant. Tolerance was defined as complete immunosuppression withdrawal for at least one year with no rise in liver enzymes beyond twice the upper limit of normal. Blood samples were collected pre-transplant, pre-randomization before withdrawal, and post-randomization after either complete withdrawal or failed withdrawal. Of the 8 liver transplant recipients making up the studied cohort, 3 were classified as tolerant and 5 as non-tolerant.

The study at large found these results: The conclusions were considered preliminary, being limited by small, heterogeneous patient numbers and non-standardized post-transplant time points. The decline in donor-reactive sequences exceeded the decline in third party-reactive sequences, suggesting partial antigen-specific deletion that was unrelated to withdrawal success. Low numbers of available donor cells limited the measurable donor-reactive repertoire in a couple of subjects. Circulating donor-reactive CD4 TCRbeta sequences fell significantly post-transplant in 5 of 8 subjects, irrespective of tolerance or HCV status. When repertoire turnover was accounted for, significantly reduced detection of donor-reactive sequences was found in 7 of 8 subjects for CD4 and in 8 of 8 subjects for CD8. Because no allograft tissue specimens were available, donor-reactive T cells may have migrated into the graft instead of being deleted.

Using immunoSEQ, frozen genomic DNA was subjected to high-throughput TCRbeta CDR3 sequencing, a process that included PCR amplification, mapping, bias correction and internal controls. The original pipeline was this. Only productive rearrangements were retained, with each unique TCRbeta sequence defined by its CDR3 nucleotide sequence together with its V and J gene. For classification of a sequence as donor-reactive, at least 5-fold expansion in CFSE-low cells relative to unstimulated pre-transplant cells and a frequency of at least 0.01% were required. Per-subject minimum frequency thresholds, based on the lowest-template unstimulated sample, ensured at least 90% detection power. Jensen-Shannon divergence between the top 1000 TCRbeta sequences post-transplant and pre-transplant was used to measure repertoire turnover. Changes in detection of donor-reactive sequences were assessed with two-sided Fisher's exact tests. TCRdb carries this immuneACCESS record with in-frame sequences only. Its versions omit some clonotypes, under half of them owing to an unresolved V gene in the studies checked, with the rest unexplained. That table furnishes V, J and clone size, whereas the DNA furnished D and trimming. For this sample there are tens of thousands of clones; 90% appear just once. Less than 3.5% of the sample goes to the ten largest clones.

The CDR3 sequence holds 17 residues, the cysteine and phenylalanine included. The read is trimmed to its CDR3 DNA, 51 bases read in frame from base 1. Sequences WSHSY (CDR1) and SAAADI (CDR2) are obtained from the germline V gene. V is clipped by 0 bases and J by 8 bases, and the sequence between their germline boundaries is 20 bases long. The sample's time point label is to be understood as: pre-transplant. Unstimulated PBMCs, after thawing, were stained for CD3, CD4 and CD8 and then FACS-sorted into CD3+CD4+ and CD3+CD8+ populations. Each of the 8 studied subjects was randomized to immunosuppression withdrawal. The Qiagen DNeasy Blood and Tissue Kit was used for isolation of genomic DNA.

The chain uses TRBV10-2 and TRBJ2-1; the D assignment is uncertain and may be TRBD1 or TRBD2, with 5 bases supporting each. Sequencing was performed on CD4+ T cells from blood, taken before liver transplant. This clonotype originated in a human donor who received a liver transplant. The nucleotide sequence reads TGCGCCAGCAGTGAGTCTGGCGGCTGGGGGATAATTTATGAGCAGTTCTTC. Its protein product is CASSESGGWGIIYEQFF.